The 16 T cell receptor beta chains below come from one sample, sequenced in a study of T cells in narcolepsy. Assay: immunoSEQ multiplex PCR; the TCRdb copy retains only in-frame clones and omits some. The table includes about 35,000 clones, 65% to 85% detected once. The source material was memory (CD45RA-) CD4+ T cells from blood. These receptors all come from a human donor in good health.

Here the CDR3 reads CASGSTSDNEQFF. CDR3 sequence (DNA): TGTGCCAGCGGCTCAACTAGCGACAATGAGCAGTTCTTC. J is TRBJ2-1 and V is TRBV7-9, with 7 positions matching TRBD2. Trimming took 8 bases from V and 5 from J; bases not matched to a gene: 6. The CDR3 is made up of 13 amino acids. Germline V lookup: CDR1 SEHNR, CDR2 FQNEAQ (reference sequence).

This chain uses TRBV11-3 with TRBJ2-1; no definite D call. Germline V CDR1 and CDR2: SGHNT, YENEEA. V shed 1 base and J shed 3 bases, with 13 bases lying between them. The CDR3 has 16 residues. DNA for the CDR3: TGTGCCAGCAGCTTAGGGTCGGGTTCCTTCTACAATGAGCAGTTCTTC. It translates to CASSLGSGSFYNEQFF.

V usage is TRBV5-1 and J usage is TRBJ2-1; no clear D gene. CDR1 is SGHRS and CDR2 is YFSETQ in the germline V gene. This CDR3 has 15 residues. Trimming shortened V by 2 bases and J by 0 bases, and 9 bases separated the two germline ends. The DNA of the CDR3 is TGCGCCAGCAGCTTTATACCAAACTCCTACAATGAGCAGTTCTTC. The encoded protein is CASSFIPNSYNEQFF.

The chain carries TRBV5-1 and TRBJ2-7, with 8 bases fitting TRBD2. CDR3 length equals 14 residues. The ends lost 5 bases at V and 0 bases at J; junction bases unmatched: 4. Germline V CDR1 and CDR2: SGHRS, YFSETQ. This chain's CDR3 is CASSRSGSSYEQYF. DNA for the CDR3: TGCGCCAGCAGTAGGAGCGGGAGCTCCTACGAGCAGTACTTC.

The J gene is TRBJ1-4, the V gene TRBV2, with D possibly matching TRBD1 (5 bases). Germline-derived CDR1 and CDR2 are SNHLY and FYNNEI. This CDR3 is built from 11 residues. The V end was cut by 6 bases, the J end by 7 bases, with 6 bases between. The CDR3 spells CASRGVEKLFF. The CDR3 coding sequence is TGTGCCAGCAGAGGGGTTGAAAAACTGTTTTTT.

The chain joins TRBV7-2 to TRBJ1-1, with unresolved D. The V gene lost 5 bases and the J gene lost 7 bases, with 11 bases spanning the gap. CDR1 is SGHTA and CDR2 is FQGNSA in the germline V gene. CDR3 length equals 12 residues. The CDR3 loop is CASSPHGDEAFF. CDR3 nucleotides: TGTGCCAGCAGCCCTCATGGAGATGAAGCTTTCTTT.

This sequence joins TRBV7-3 and TRBJ2-1; 9 nucleotides agree with TRBD2. The germline V gene encodes CDR1 SGHTA and CDR2 FQGTGA. The CDR3 covers 15 residues. J gave up 4 bases and V 5 bases, and 6 bases lay outside the gene matches. The CDR3 sequence: CASSTGTSPYNEQFF. The CDR3 DNA follows: TGTGCCAGCAGCACGGGGACTAGCCCTTACAATGAGCAGTTCTTC.

The chain links TRBV19 to TRBJ1-5; 10 bases fit TRBD1. Germline V lookup: CDR1 LNHDA, CDR2 SQIVND (reference sequence). The junction had 10 bases not matched to a gene; V was cut back by 6 bases and J by 8 bases. This CDR3 region has 15 residues. The CDR3 bases are TGTGCCAGTAGGAACGGACAGGGGGTGACGGAGCCCCAGCATTTT. Translation gives CASRNGQGVTEPQHF. Full variable domain (outside the CDR3, taken from reference TRBV19 and TRBJ1-5): DGGITQSPKYLFRKEGQNVTLSCEQNLNHDAMYWYRQDPGQGLRLIYYSQIVNDFQKGDIAEGYSVSREKKESFPLTVTSAQKNPTAFYLCASRNGQGVTEPQHFGDGTRLSIL.

The sample holds one count of this clone. The genes are TRBV6-6 and TRBJ2-3; weak D call: TRBD2 (5 bases). Per germline, CDR1 MNHNY and CDR2 SVGAGI (reference sequence). This CDR3 comprises 14 residues. Trimming cost V 4 bases and J 0 bases, with 8 bases left between them. The CDR3 spells CASSSRGSTDTQYF. CDR3 nucleotide sequence: TGTGCCAGCAGTTCGCGCGGGAGCACAGATACGCAGTATTTT.

The chain links TRBV9 to TRBJ2-7; D may correspond to TRBD1 or TRBD2 (5 bases each). The CDR3 is 15 amino acids. Deletions cut 0 bases from V and 2 bases from J, with 12 bases between. The germline gives CDR1 SGDLS, CDR2 YYNGEE. The chain's CDR3 is CASSVVGDPTYEQYF. For the CDR3, the DNA is TGTGCCAGCAGCGTAGTAGGGGACCCTACCTACGAGCAGTACTTC.

V usage is TRBV6-6 and J usage is TRBJ2-2; TRBD1 agrees at 7 bases. Germline V gene sequence: CDR1 MNHNY, CDR2 SVGAGI (reference sequence). The CDR3 is made up of 16 amino acids. With V trimmed by 5 bases and J by 4 bases, 10 bases remained unmatched. CDR3 coding DNA: TGTGCCAGCAGTGCCCGTCGACAGGGAAGCACCGGGGAGCTGTTTTTT. This codes for CASSARRQGSTGELFF.

The rearrangement joins TRBV5-1 to TRBJ1-2, with D maybe TRBD1 (5 bases). V lost 0 bases, J lost 4 bases, and 13 bases lay in between. The CDR3 covers 15 residues. Germline CDR1 SGHRS, CDR2 YFSETQ. CDR3: CASSLVQGTSYGYTF. In nucleotides, the CDR3 is TGCGCCAGCAGCTTGGTGCAGGGAACTAGCTATGGCTACACCTTC.

This chain uses TRBV5-6 with TRBJ1-6, with TRBD1 matching over 9 bases. Germline V lookup: CDR1 SGHDT, CDR2 YYEEEE. The CDR3 loop spans 18 amino acids. The J segment lost 0 bases and the V segment lost 4 bases, leaving 8 bases of the junction unmatched. CDR3 DNA: TGTGCCAGCAGCAGGATGACAGGGGGTAGCTCCTATAATTCACCCCTCCACTTT. Its protein product is CASSRMTGGSSYNSPLHF.

Comments on this clone: In the same sample, other DNA sequences code for this CDR3. V gene TRBV9 combines with J gene TRBJ1-2, with unresolved D. The ends were cut back, 3 bases at V and 4 bases at J, with 7 bases in the middle. The CDR3 contains 12 residues. The V gene's germline CDR1 is SGDLS and CDR2 YYNGEE. CDR3 in amino acids: CASSAEGYGYTF. Written as DNA, the CDR3 is TGTGCCAGCAGCGCTGAGGGCTATGGCTACACCTTC.

The CDR3 spells CASSQGLRGSLHEQYF. DNA for the CDR3: TGCGCCAGCAGCCAGGGGCTACGGGGGAGTCTCCACGAGCAGTACTTC. V and J are TRBV4-3 and TRBJ2-7; TRBD2 might be the D (6 bases). Germline V gene sequence: CDR1 LGHNA, CDR2 YSLEER. V lost 3 bases, J lost 5 bases, and 20 bases lay in between. This CDR3 comprises 16 residues.

This clone came up once. V usage is TRBV5-1 and J usage is TRBJ2-3; D is ambiguous. Germline V CDR1 and CDR2: SGHRS, YFSETQ. The CDR3 is 14 amino acids. Trimming took 0 bases from V and 0 from J, leaving 5 bases between them. The CDR3 DNA follows: TGCGCCAGCAGCTTGGAACGGAGCACAGATACGCAGTATTTT. Translated: CASSLERSTDTQYF.